This section outlines one TCR beta chain sequence together with its context. This record belongs to a study of cytomegalovirus exposure and HLA in healthy donors. Study at large: Across some 400 genotyped donors, around 82% landed in the Caucasian-associated ancestry cluster.

The PCR was carried out with 60 Vbeta primers and 13 Jbeta primers. This table comes from immunoSEQ multiplex PCR, and its TCRdb copy is limited to in-frame clones, with some not included. Seen here are about 140,000 clones, under 85% observed once, and the top ten hold about 0.91%. The receptor was isolated from a man younger than 35 in good health and CMV-seronegative. Sequenced: PBMCs.

The CDR3 is CASSLSGTGGVVNYGYTF. The DNA for the CDR3 is TGTGCCAGCAGCCTAAGCGGGACAGGGGGAGTTGTGAACTATGGCTACACCTTC. The chain joins TRBV7-2 to TRBJ1-2; TRBD1 matches 11 bases. CDR3 size: 18 residues. Germline CDR1 is SGHTA and CDR2 is FQGNSA. The V gene end was trimmed by 5 bases and the J gene end by 2 bases; junction bases not matched to a gene: 13.